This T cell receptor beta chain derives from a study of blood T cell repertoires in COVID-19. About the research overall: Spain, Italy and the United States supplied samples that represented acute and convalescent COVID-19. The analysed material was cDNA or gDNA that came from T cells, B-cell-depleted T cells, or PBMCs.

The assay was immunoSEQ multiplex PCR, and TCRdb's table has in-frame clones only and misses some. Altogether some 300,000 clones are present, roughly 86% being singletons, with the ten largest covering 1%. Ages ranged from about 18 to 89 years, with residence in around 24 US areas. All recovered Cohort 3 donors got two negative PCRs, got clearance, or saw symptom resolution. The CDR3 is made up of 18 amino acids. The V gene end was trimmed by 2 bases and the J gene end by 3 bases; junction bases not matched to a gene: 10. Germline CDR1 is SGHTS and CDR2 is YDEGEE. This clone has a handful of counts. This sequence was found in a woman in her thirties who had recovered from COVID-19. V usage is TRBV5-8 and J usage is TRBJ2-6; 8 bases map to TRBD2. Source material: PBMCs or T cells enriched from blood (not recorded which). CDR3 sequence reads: CASSLNAGGRFGANVLTF. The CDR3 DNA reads TGTGCCAGCAGCTTAAATGCGGGGGGAAGGTTTGGGGCCAACGTCCTGACTTTC.